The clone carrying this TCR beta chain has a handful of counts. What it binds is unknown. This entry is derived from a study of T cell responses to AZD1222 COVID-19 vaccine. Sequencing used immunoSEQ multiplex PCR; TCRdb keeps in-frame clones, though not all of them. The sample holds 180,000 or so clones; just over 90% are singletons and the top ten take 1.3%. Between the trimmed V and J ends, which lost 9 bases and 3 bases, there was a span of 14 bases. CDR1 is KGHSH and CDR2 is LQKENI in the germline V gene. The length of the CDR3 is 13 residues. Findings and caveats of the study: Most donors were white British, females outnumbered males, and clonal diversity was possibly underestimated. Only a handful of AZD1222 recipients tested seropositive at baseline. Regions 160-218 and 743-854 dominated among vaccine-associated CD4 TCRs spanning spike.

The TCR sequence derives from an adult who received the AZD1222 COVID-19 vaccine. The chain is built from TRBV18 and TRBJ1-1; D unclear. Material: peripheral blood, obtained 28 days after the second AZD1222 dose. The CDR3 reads CASSDGLDTEAFF. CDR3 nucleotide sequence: TGTGCCAGTTCGGACGGCCTAGACACTGAAGCTTTCTTT.